This TCR beta chain came from a study of blood T cell repertoires in COVID-19. Study context: The analysed material was cDNA or gDNA that came from T cells, B-cell-depleted T cells, or PBMCs.

Authors' data handling: By means of reference gene primer amplification, nucleated cell counts were estimated. Assay used: immunoSEQ multiplex PCR; TCRdb lists only in-frame clones, some missing. The DNA gave D and trimming, while V, J and clone size come from that table. The repertoire holds 140,000 or so clones, around 77% seen once, with around 8.7% in the top ten. This CDR3 is 16 amino acids long. V gave up 5 bases and J gave up 7 bases; unmatched junction bases: 9. CDR1 is MGHRA, CDR2 YSYEKL, per germline. The sample was peripheral blood. The chain is built from TRBV4-1 and TRBJ2-1; 12 nucleotides match TRBD1. The sequence derives from a man aged 50 to 60 with active or convalescent COVID-19. The CDR3 DNA follows: TGCGCCAGCAGCTTGGGCGGGACAGGGGGCTTGAATGAGCAGTTCTTC. This translates into CASSLGGTGGLNEQFF.